This TCR beta chain is from a study of T cell responses to AZD1222 COVID-19 vaccine. Clones were sequenced by immunoSEQ multiplex PCR, and TCRdb holds only the in-frame ones, with some missing. The sample contains about 86,000 clones, roughly 87% of which appear only once. Points from the study as a whole: Seropositive at baseline were only six AZD1222 recipients. There were mostly white British donors and more females than males, and clonal diversity was possibly underestimated. Two doses of AZD1222 preceded a rise in Spike-specific TCR breadth and depth. Repertoire sampling was restricted to post-peak T cell response timepoints.

Worth noting for this clone: The antigen remains undetermined.

Looked up from germline, CDR1 is MDHEN and CDR2 is SYDVKM. V lost 8 bases and J lost 11, with 21 bases in between. CDR3 length equals 13 residues. The source was peripheral blood, collected on day 0 of AZD1222 vaccination. The clonotype originates from an adult in good health. The J gene is TRBJ1-1, the V gene TRBV28; tentatively, D is TRBD1 (5 bases). The CDR3 reads CASYIRDPLRAFF. CDR3 bases: TGTGCCAGCTATATCCGGGACCCCCTTCGGGCTTTCTTT.